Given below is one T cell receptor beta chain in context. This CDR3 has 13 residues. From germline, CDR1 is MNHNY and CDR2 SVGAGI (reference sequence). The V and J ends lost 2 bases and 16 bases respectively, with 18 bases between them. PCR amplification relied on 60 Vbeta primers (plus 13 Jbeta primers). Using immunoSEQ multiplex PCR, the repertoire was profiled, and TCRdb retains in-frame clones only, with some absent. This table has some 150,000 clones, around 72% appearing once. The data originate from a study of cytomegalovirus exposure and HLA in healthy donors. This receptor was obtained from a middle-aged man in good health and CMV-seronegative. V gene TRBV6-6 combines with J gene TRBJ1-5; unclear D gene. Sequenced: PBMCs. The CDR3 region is CASSYLASDREHF. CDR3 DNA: TGTGCCAGCAGTTACCTCGCGTCGGATCGGGAACATTTT.